This is a list of T cell receptor beta chains from one sample in a study of OX40 agonist ivuxolimab in advanced cancers. Method: immunoSEQ multiplex PCR; TCRdb's copy keeps in-frame clones and lacks some. The table records about 64,000 clones, roughly 84% of them present only once. The source was CD4+ or CD8+ T cells sorted from blood, collected in a trial of the OX40 agonist ivuxolimab. The receptors come from an adult with an advanced solid tumor such as melanoma, head and neck, liver or kidney cancer. Each CDR3 is given with its conserved first and last residue. The order of the fields is CDR3 length, D gene, J gene, V gene, clone size, CDR3 DNA, CDR3 protein. D genes are given only for firm matches. The size of a clone is reported for some rows only, either as once, few or many, or as a class for expanded clones.

CDR3 length: 18
D gene: NA
J gene: TRBJ1-5
V gene: TRBV12-1
clone size: NA
CDR3 DNA: TGTGCCAGCAGCTTTGATCGGCAGGGAGCGTCTCAAAATCAGCCCCAGCATTTT
CDR3 protein: CASSFDRQGASQNQPQHF

CDR3 length: 11
D gene: NA
J gene: TRBJ2-1
V gene: TRBV2
clone size: NA
CDR3 DNA: TGTGCCAGCAGTCCAGAAAATGAGCAGTTCTTC
CDR3 protein: CASSPENEQFF

CDR3 length: 17
D gene: NA
J gene: TRBJ2-1
V gene: TRBV11-2
clone size: NA
CDR3 DNA: TGTGCCAGCAGCTTAGGGGCCTCCCCTAGGTCCTACAATGAGCAGTTCTTC
CDR3 protein: CASSLGASPRSYNEQFF

CDR3 length: 16
D gene: TRBD1
J gene: TRBJ2-1
V gene: TRBV2
clone size: NA
CDR3 DNA: TGTGCCAGCAGGAAATCCGGGACAGGGAATTTCCTTCCGCAGTTCTTC
CDR3 protein: CASRKSGTGNFLPQFF

CDR3 length: 16
D gene: NA
J gene: TRBJ2-2
V gene: TRBV6-6
clone size: NA
CDR3 DNA: TGTGCCAGCAGTCCATGGGGTGGGACGAACACCGGGGAGCTGTTTTTT
CDR3 protein: CASSPWGGTNTGELFF

CDR3 length: 14
D gene: TRBD1
J gene: TRBJ1-1
V gene: TRBV18
clone size: NA
CDR3 DNA: TGTGCCAGCTCACCAATGGCAGGGGGCACTGAAGCTTTCTTT
CDR3 protein: CASSPMAGGTEAFF

CDR3 length: 17
D gene: TRBD1
J gene: TRBJ2-3
V gene: TRBV18
clone size: NA
CDR3 DNA: TGTGCCAGCTCAATCCGAGCCACAGGGGGTCCGCAGGATACGCAGTATTTT
CDR3 protein: CASSIRATGGPQDTQYF

CDR3 length: 16
D gene: NA
J gene: TRBJ2-2
V gene: TRBV6-6
clone size: NA
CDR3 DNA: TGTGCCAGCAGCAAGTCAGGCAGGGCAAACACCGGGGAGCTGTTTTTT
CDR3 protein: CASSKSGRANTGELFF

CDR3 length: 14
D gene: TRBD1
J gene: TRBJ1-3
V gene: TRBV5-1
clone size: NA
CDR3 DNA: TGCGCCAGCAGCCTTACAGACAGGGCATACACCATATATTTT
CDR3 protein: CASSLTDRAYTIYF

CDR3 length: 11
D gene: NA
J gene: TRBJ2-7
V gene: TRBV6-1
clone size: NA
CDR3 DNA: TGTGCCAGCCTCAGGAGCTACGAGCAGTACTTC
CDR3 protein: CASLRSYEQYF

CDR3 length: 15
D gene: NA
J gene: TRBJ2-2
V gene: TRBV9
clone size: NA
CDR3 DNA: TGTGCCAGCAGCACGCGGGGGCGGGAGACCGGGGAGCTGTTTTTT
CDR3 protein: CASSTRGRETGELFF

CDR3 length: 14
D gene: NA
J gene: TRBJ1-2
V gene: TRBV7-9
clone size: NA
CDR3 DNA: TGTGCCAGCAGCTTCACCGACACCTACTATGGCTACACCTTC
CDR3 protein: CASSFTDTYYGYTF

CDR3 length: 14
D gene: TRBD1
J gene: TRBJ1-5
V gene: TRBV10-3
clone size: NA
CDR3 DNA: TGTGCCATCAGTTCCGACAGGGGGAATCAGCCCCAGCATTTT
CDR3 protein: CAISSDRGNQPQHF

CDR3 length: 15
D gene: NA
J gene: TRBJ2-3
V gene: TRBV7-3
clone size: NA
CDR3 DNA: TGTGCCAGCAGCTTAAGACCCTCCAGAGGAGATACGCAGTATTTT
CDR3 protein: CASSLRPSRGDTQYF

CDR3 length: 12
D gene: NA
J gene: TRBJ1-2
V gene: TRBV12-5
clone size: NA
CDR3 DNA: TGTGCTAGTGGTTTTGAAAACTATGGCTACACCTTC
CDR3 protein: CASGFENYGYTF

CDR3 length: 14
D gene: NA
J gene: TRBJ2-1
V gene: TRBV19
clone size: NA
CDR3 DNA: TGTGCCAGTAGGATGTGGGGGGCTGTCAATGAGCAGTTCTTC
CDR3 protein: CASRMWGAVNEQFF

CDR3 length: 17
D gene: TRBD1
J gene: TRBJ1-5
V gene: TRBV4-1
clone size: once
CDR3 DNA: TGCGCCAGCAGCCAAGGCAGGGGGGGGTATAGCAATCAGCCCCAGCATTTT
CDR3 protein: CASSQGRGGYSNQPQHF

CDR3 length: 13
D gene: NA
J gene: TRBJ1-2
V gene: TRBV10-1
clone size: NA
CDR3 DNA: TGCGCCAGCAGTCCCGGATCCGACTATGGCTACACCTTC
CDR3 protein: CASSPGSDYGYTF

CDR3 length: 14
D gene: NA
J gene: TRBJ2-1
V gene: TRBV7-9
clone size: NA
CDR3 DNA: TGTGCCAGCAGCTTCTCCGGGGGTTACAATGAGCAGTTCTTC
CDR3 protein: CASSFSGGYNEQFF

CDR3 length: 12
D gene: NA
J gene: TRBJ2-7
V gene: TRBV29-1
clone size: NA
CDR3 DNA: TGCAGCGTCAACGTTAATACCTACGAGCAGTACTTC
CDR3 protein: CSVNVNTYEQYF

CDR3 length: 14
D gene: TRBD1
J gene: TRBJ1-2
V gene: TRBV28
clone size: NA
CDR3 DNA: TGTGCCAGCAGTTTCGCAGGGGGAAACTATGGCTACACCTTC
CDR3 protein: CASSFAGGNYGYTF

CDR3 length: 12
D gene: NA
J gene: TRBJ2-5
V gene: TRBV5-1
clone size: NA
CDR3 DNA: TGCGCCAGCAGCTTGGCCCGGGAGACCCAGTACTTC
CDR3 protein: CASSLARETQYF

CDR3 length: 14
D gene: TRBD2
J gene: TRBJ2-3
V gene: TRBV14
clone size: NA
CDR3 DNA: TGTGCCAGCAGCAGCAGACTAGCGGGGGGGTCGCAGTATTTT
CDR3 protein: CASSSRLAGGSQYF

CDR3 length: 15
D gene: TRBD1
J gene: TRBJ2-5
V gene: TRBV28
clone size: NA
CDR3 DNA: TGTGCCAGCAGCCTCCCTCCAGGGGGCTCGGAGACCCAGTACTTC
CDR3 protein: CASSLPPGGSETQYF

CDR3 length: 15
D gene: TRBD2
J gene: TRBJ2-5
V gene: TRBV7-2
clone size: few
CDR3 DNA: TGTGCCAGCAGCTTATTCCGGGGGGTACAAGAGACCCAGTACTTC
CDR3 protein: CASSLFRGVQETQYF

CDR3 length: 17
D gene: TRBD1
J gene: TRBJ2-7
V gene: TRBV23-1
clone size: NA
CDR3 DNA: TGCGCCAGCAGTCAATCAGAACCGGGACAGGGGGTCTACGAGCAGTACTTC
CDR3 protein: CASSQSEPGQGVYEQYF

CDR3 length: 16
D gene: NA
J gene: TRBJ1-3
V gene: TRBV5-5
clone size: NA
CDR3 DNA: TGTGCCAGCAGCACCACCCCACTTATCTCTGGAAACACCATATATTTT
CDR3 protein: CASSTTPLISGNTIYF

CDR3 length: 13
D gene: NA
J gene: TRBJ2-7
V gene: TRBV7-2
clone size: many
CDR3 DNA: TGTGCCAGCAGCTCTGACAGGTCCTACGAGCAGTACTTC
CDR3 protein: CASSSDRSYEQYF

CDR3 length: 16
D gene: NA
J gene: TRBJ2-3
V gene: TRBV19
clone size: NA
CDR3 DNA: TGTGCCAGTAGTACCCCCGGGACAACGGCCGCAGATACGCAGTATTTT
CDR3 protein: CASSTPGTTAADTQYF

CDR3 length: 13
D gene: TRBD1
J gene: TRBJ1-2
V gene: TRBV27
clone size: NA
CDR3 DNA: TGTGCCAGCAGTGAGGACAGGGACTATGGCTACACCTTC
CDR3 protein: CASSEDRDYGYTF

CDR3 length: 14
D gene: NA
J gene: TRBJ2-2
V gene: TRBV5-1
clone size: NA
CDR3 DNA: TGCGCCAGCAGCTTCACCACCGGATCCGGGGAGCTGTTTTTT
CDR3 protein: CASSFTTGSGELFF

CDR3 length: 10
D gene: NA
J gene: TRBJ2-7
V gene: TRBV20-1
clone size: NA
CDR3 DNA: TGCAGTGCTGGAATTTACGAGCAGTACTTC
CDR3 protein: CSAGIYEQYF

CDR3 length: 13
D gene: NA
J gene: TRBJ2-4
V gene: TRBV29-1
clone size: few
CDR3 DNA: TGCAGCGGTGGACAGTTGGGTGAAAACATTCAGTACTTC
CDR3 protein: CSGGQLGENIQYF

CDR3 length: 18
D gene: NA
J gene: TRBJ2-1
V gene: TRBV28
clone size: NA
CDR3 DNA: TGTGCCAGCAGTTCCCCGGGACTCACCCGGCTCTCCTACAATGAGCAGTTCTTC
CDR3 protein: CASSSPGLTRLSYNEQFF

CDR3 length: 14
D gene: TRBD1
J gene: TRBJ2-5
V gene: TRBV7-7
clone size: NA
CDR3 DNA: TGTGCTAGCAGCCCGGTGACAGGGCGGGAGACCCAGTACTTC
CDR3 protein: CASSPVTGRETQYF

CDR3 length: 15
D gene: TRBD1
J gene: TRBJ2-1
V gene: TRBV10-3
clone size: NA
CDR3 DNA: TGTGCCATCAGCCAAGGACAGGGGGCGAGGAATGAGCAGTTCTTC
CDR3 protein: CAISQGQGARNEQFF

CDR3 length: 15
D gene: NA
J gene: TRBJ2-7
V gene: TRBV4-2
clone size: NA
CDR3 DNA: TGTGCCAGCAGCCAAGAGCCGGGGGATTCCTACGAGCAGTACTTC
CDR3 protein: CASSQEPGDSYEQYF

CDR3 length: 15
D gene: TRBD1
J gene: TRBJ1-4
V gene: TRBV19
clone size: NA
CDR3 DNA: TGTGCCACCAAACTCAGGGGGCGAGGTGATGAAAAACTGTTTTTT
CDR3 protein: CATKLRGRGDEKLFF

CDR3 length: 14
D gene: NA
J gene: TRBJ2-7
V gene: TRBV18
clone size: NA
CDR3 DNA: TGTGCCAGCTCACCACGTCCGGGGGCGTACGAGCAGTACTTC
CDR3 protein: CASSPRPGAYEQYF

CDR3 length: 14
D gene: NA
J gene: TRBJ1-2
V gene: TRBV19
clone size: NA
CDR3 DNA: TGTGCCAGTATCCAAGGGGGGACGGACTATGGCTACACCTTC
CDR3 protein: CASIQGGTDYGYTF

CDR3 length: 14
D gene: NA
J gene: TRBJ1-1
V gene: TRBV6-6
clone size: NA
CDR3 DNA: TGTGCCAGCAGTAATGGGGGGGGGAACACTGAAGCTTTCTTT
CDR3 protein: CASSNGGGNTEAFF

CDR3 length: 17
D gene: TRBD1
J gene: TRBJ1-2
V gene: TRBV4-3
clone size: few
CDR3 DNA: TGCGCCAGCAGCCAAGATAGGCGAGGGACAGGGACTTCTGGCTACACCTTC
CDR3 protein: CASSQDRRGTGTSGYTF

CDR3 length: 15
D gene: TRBD1
J gene: TRBJ2-7
V gene: TRBV15
clone size: few
CDR3 DNA: TGTGCCACCAGCAGGATAGGGACAGATACCGACGAGCAGTACTTC
CDR3 protein: CATSRIGTDTDEQYF

CDR3 length: 16
D gene: NA
J gene: TRBJ1-3
V gene: TRBV5-1
clone size: NA
CDR3 DNA: TGCGCCAGCAGCTTCACAGGAGCTGGCAATCGGGGGGCCATATATTTT
CDR3 protein: CASSFTGAGNRGAIYF

CDR3 length: 16
D gene: TRBD2
J gene: TRBJ2-2
V gene: TRBV4-2
clone size: NA
CDR3 DNA: TGTGCCAGCAGCCCCGGACTAGCGGGAGAGGCCGGGGAGCTGTTTTTT
CDR3 protein: CASSPGLAGEAGELFF

CDR3 length: 16
D gene: NA
J gene: TRBJ1-1
V gene: TRBV5-4
clone size: NA
CDR3 DNA: TGTGCCAGCACCTACTCGGGTTTCATAAAGGGCACTGAAGCTTTCTTT
CDR3 protein: CASTYSGFIKGTEAFF

CDR3 length: 19
D gene: NA
J gene: TRBJ2-2
V gene: TRBV12-5
clone size: NA
CDR3 DNA: TGTGCTAGTGGTTTGGACCGGCGGGGTCTTCGGGCGGACACCGGGGAGCTGTTTTTT
CDR3 protein: CASGLDRRGLRADTGELFF

CDR3 length: 14
D gene: TRBD1
J gene: TRBJ2-7
V gene: TRBV5-1
clone size: NA
CDR3 DNA: TGCGCCAGCAGCTCCTTCGACAGGGGAGCCGAGCAGTACTTC
CDR3 protein: CASSSFDRGAEQYF

CDR3 length: 14
D gene: NA
J gene: TRBJ2-1
V gene: TRBV28
clone size: many
CDR3 DNA: TGTGCCAGCAGCCCCGGGACACACTACAATGAGCAGTTCTTC
CDR3 protein: CASSPGTHYNEQFF

CDR3 length: 14
D gene: NA
J gene: TRBJ1-2
V gene: TRBV10-3
clone size: few
CDR3 DNA: TGTGCCATCAGTGAGTCAGGGGGGACGATCGGCTACACCTTC
CDR3 protein: CAISESGGTIGYTF

CDR3 length: 15
D gene: TRBD2
J gene: TRBJ2-1
V gene: TRBV7-3
clone size: NA
CDR3 DNA: TGTGCCAGCAGCTATGGACTAGCGGGAGGTTATGAGCAGTTCTTC
CDR3 protein: CASSYGLAGGYEQFF

CDR3 length: 11
D gene: NA
J gene: TRBJ2-7
V gene: TRBV20-1
clone size: NA
CDR3 DNA: TGCAGTGTGAACAGCTTCTACGAGCAGTACTTC
CDR3 protein: CSVNSFYEQYF

CDR3 length: 13
D gene: NA
J gene: TRBJ1-2
V gene: TRBV4-1
clone size: NA
CDR3 DNA: TGCGCCAGCAGCTCGGTCAGGGGCTATGGCTACACCTTC
CDR3 protein: CASSSVRGYGYTF

CDR3 length: 16
D gene: NA
J gene: TRBJ1-2
V gene: TRBV28
clone size: NA
CDR3 DNA: TGTGCCAGCAGCCCGGGGCAGGCTAAAACTAACTATGGCTACACCTTC
CDR3 protein: CASSPGQAKTNYGYTF

CDR3 length: 14
D gene: NA
J gene: TRBJ1-1
V gene: TRBV2
clone size: NA
CDR3 DNA: TGTGCCAGCAGCCCCGAAAGGGTACAGAGGAAAGCTTTCTTT
CDR3 protein: CASSPERVQRKAFF

CDR3 length: 15
D gene: NA
J gene: TRBJ1-2
V gene: TRBV7-9
clone size: NA
CDR3 DNA: TGTGCCAGCAGCTTAGCGGGCAGGGGTGACTATGGCTACACCTTC
CDR3 protein: CASSLAGRGDYGYTF

CDR3 length: 13
D gene: NA
J gene: TRBJ1-1
V gene: TRBV5-5
clone size: NA
CDR3 DNA: TGTGCCAGCAGCTTGGACCCGCCCGCTCGGGCTTTCTTT
CDR3 protein: CASSLDPPARAFF